A selection of T cell receptor beta chains follows, all from one sample in a study of control samples from healthy donors and cancer patients. Libraries were prepared by immunoSEQ multiplex PCR; TCRdb keeps only in-frame clonotypes and omits some of them. The top ten hold more than 1.4% of the sample, which has around 200,000 clones, approximately 92% seen once. The sample consisted of blood. The origin of the receptors is a man between 18 and 29 years old in good health. The CDR3 runs from the conserved cysteine through the conserved F or W. The D gene is left open where the match is weak. Clone sizes are given selectively: once, few, many, or a class where the clone is expanded.

d_call	j_call	clone_size	v_call	cdr3_nt	cdr3_aa
NA	TRBJ2-7	NA	TRBV5-6	TGTGCCAGCAGCTTGGGAAGACAGAACGAGCAGTACTTC	CASSLGRQNEQYF
NA	TRBJ1-1	NA	TRBV20-1	TGCAGTGCTAGTGGTGCGGGGGACACTGAAGCTTTCTTT	CSASGAGDTEAFF
NA	TRBJ2-7	NA	TRBV12-3/TRBV12-4	TGTGCCAGCAGTTTGGGGGGCGAGCAGTACTTC	CASSLGGEQYF
NA	TRBJ1-4	NA	TRBV9	TGTGCCAGCAGCGATAACAGTCGAGCAAAAGAGCTGTTTTTT	CASSDNSRAKELFF
NA	TRBJ1-4	once	TRBV5-1	TGCGCCAGCAGCTTGGCCGTCGCGACTAATGAAAAACTGTTTTTT	CASSLAVATNEKLFF
NA	TRBJ2-1	NA	TRBV4-1	TGCGCCAGCAGCCAAGCCGGGACACGGAGCTACAATGAGCAGTTCTTC	CASSQAGTRSYNEQFF
NA	TRBJ2-3	NA	TRBV13	TGTGCCAGCAGCCCTACAGGCACAGATACGCAGTATTTT	CASSPTGTDTQYF
NA	TRBJ1-4	once	TRBV3-1/TRBV3-2	TGTGCCAGCAGCCAAGGTACCTTCGGCGGGAGGTCTCATGAAAAACTGTTTTTT	CASSQGTFGGRSHEKLFF
TRBD1	TRBJ1-2	few	TRBV23-1	TGCGCCAGCAGTCACCGGGACAGGGGGCGAGGGAAGCCTGGCTACACCTTC	CASSHRDRGRGKPGYTF
NA	TRBJ2-1	NA	TRBV12-3/TRBV12-4	TGTGCCAGCAGTTTAGCCTACAATGAGCAGTTCTTC	CASSLAYNEQFF
TRBD1	TRBJ1-4	NA	TRBV5-1	TGCGCCAGCAGCCTGCAACAGGGGAGGGGTGAAAAACTGTTTTTT	CASSLQQGRGEKLFF
TRBD2	TRBJ2-3	NA	TRBV28	TGTGCCAGCAGTCCGGGACTAGCGGGGGGCACAGATACGCAGTATTTT	CASSPGLAGGTDTQYF
TRBD1	TRBJ1-2	NA	TRBV6-6	TGTGCCAACTCAATAGGGACAGCTTATGGCTACACCTTC	CANSIGTAYGYTF
TRBD2	TRBJ2-1	NA	TRBV5-4	TGTGCCAGCAGCTCTGCTAAATGGACTAGCGGGGGGGCAGTTGAGCAGTTCTTC	CASSSAKWTSGGAVEQFF
NA	TRBJ1-4	NA	TRBV7-9	TGTGCCAGCAGCCGGGCTAATGAAAAACTGTTTTTT	CASSRANEKLFF
TRBD2	TRBJ2-1	NA	TRBV27	TGTGCCAGCAGTAGTAAACCGGGACTAGCGGAATACAATGAGCAGTTCTTC	CASSSKPGLAEYNEQFF
NA	TRBJ2-7	NA	TRBV5-6	TGTGCCAGCAGCCCCATATCCTCCTACGAGCAGTACTTC	CASSPISSYEQYF
NA	TRBJ2-1	NA	TRBV20-1	TGCAGTGCTAGTAAGGGGCCACCAATCCTTAATTTATACAATGAGCAGTTCTTC	CSASKGPPILNLYNEQFF
NA	TRBJ1-6	once	TRBV27	TGTGCCAGCAGTCCAGAAGGGAGGGGTTCTTATCCCAATTCACCCCTCCACTTT	CASSPEGRGSYPNSPLHF
NA	TRBJ2-3	NA	TRBV5-8	TGTGCCAGCAGCCCGCGGACCGGGGCAGATACGCAGTATTTT	CASSPRTGADTQYF
NA	TRBJ2-7	NA	TRBV5-1	TGCGCCAGCAGCTTGGACCCCATCTACGAGCAGTACTTC	CASSLDPIYEQYF
TRBD1	TRBJ2-7	NA	TRBV27	TGTGCCAGCAGTTTAGGGACAGGGGCGAGACGAAGCTCCTACGAGCAGTACTTC	CASSLGTGARRSSYEQYF